These 10 T cell receptor beta chains were sequenced from one sample in a study of cytomegalovirus exposure and HLA in healthy donors. The PCR ran on 60 Vbeta and 13 Jbeta primers. Assay: immunoSEQ multiplex PCR; the TCRdb copy retains only in-frame clones and omits some. The sample has roughly 130,000 clones; 70% to 75% are singletons. The sample was PBMCs. The receptors were gathered from a woman aged 35 to 49 in good health and CMV-seropositive.

The chain combines TRBV5-1 with TRBJ1-4; no clear D gene. Per germline, CDR1 SGHRS and CDR2 YFSETQ. Trimming left V 4 bases short and J 0 bases short, with 10 bases between. The CDR3 covers 15 residues. CDR3 amino acids: CASSRLDATNEKLFF. The CDR3 nucleotides read TGCGCCAGCAGCCGACTTGATGCAACTAATGAAAAACTGTTTTTT. The whole variable domain, remainder taken from reference TRBV5-1 and TRBJ1-4, is KAGVTQTPRYLIKTRGQQVTLSCSPISGHRSVSWYQQTPGQGLQFLFEYFSETQRNKGNFPGRFSGRQFSNSRSEMNVSTLELGDSALYLCASSRLDATNEKLFFGSGTQLSVL.

This clone has a handful of counts. This chain connects TRBV18 to TRBJ1-1, with D possibly being TRBD1 (5 bases). CDR3 length: 15 residues. Germline loops: CDR1 KGHSH, CDR2 LQKENI. V was clipped by 2 bases and J by 1 base, with 11 bases between them. DNA for the CDR3: TGTGCCAGCTCACCAATAGGGGCGTCGAACACTGAAGCTTTCTTT. Its translation is CASSPIGASNTEAFF.

The chain couples TRBV6-1 to TRBJ2-4, with a tentative D call TRBD2 (6 bases). Trimming pared 4 bases from V and 1 base from J, leaving 11 bases between. Germline CDR1 and CDR2: MNHNS and SASEGT. The CDR3 is 15 amino acids. CDR3 in amino acids: CASSGPGRAKNIQYF. CDR3 DNA: TGTGCCAGCAGTGGACCTGGGAGGGCCAAAAACATTCAGTACTTC.

The J gene is TRBJ2-2, the V gene TRBV30; perhaps TRBD1 as D (5 bases). There are 13 residues in the CDR3. CDR1 is GTSNPN and CDR2 is SVGIG in the germline V gene (reference sequence). V was shortened by 4 bases and J by 4 bases, with 10 bases between the two germline ends. The CDR3 region has the DNA TGTGCCTGGAATCAGGGCGTCACCGGGGAGCTGTTTTTT. This encodes CAWNQGVTGELFF.

This sequence joins TRBV5-8 and TRBJ1-4; TRBD1 is a possible D gene (6 bases). CDR3 length: 16 residues. Trimming left V 0 bases short and J 7 bases short, with 16 bases between. Germline V gene sequence: CDR1 SGHTS, CDR2 YDEGEE. DNA for the CDR3: TGTGCCAGCAGCTTGGCTTCTGGTGGGGGCGTTGAAAAACTGTTTTTT. Amino acid sequence: CASSLASGGGVEKLFF.

The chain combines TRBV4-3 with TRBJ2-4, with D possibly matching TRBD2 (7 bases). Trimming shortened V by 1 base and J by 9 bases, and 16 bases separated the two germline ends. CDR3 length: 15 residues. Germline CDR1 LGHNA, CDR2 YSLEER. CDR3 loop: CASSQVGLGGVIQYF. The CDR3 coding sequence is TGCGCCAGCAGCCAAGTGGGGCTAGGGGGGGTCATTCAGTACTTC.

The V call is TRBV4-3, the J call TRBJ2-3; 7 bases align to TRBD1. Trimming at V came to 3 bases and at J to 2 bases, leaving 8 bases not matched to a gene. Germline CDR1 is LGHNA and CDR2 is YSLEER. The length of the CDR3 is 16 residues. This chain's CDR3 is CASSHQPGQLTDTQYF. CDR3 coding DNA: TGCGCCAGCAGCCATCAACCGGGACAGCTCACAGATACGCAGTATTTT.

The V and J genes are TRBV28 and TRBJ2-5, with 9 bases lining up with TRBD1. The J call may not be correct, given that the DNA end is closer to TRBJ2-7. The CDR3 consists of 16 residues. Germline CDR1 reads MDHEN; CDR2 reads SYDVKM. The DNA for the CDR3 is TGTGCCAGCAGTTTATTTTCAGGGACAGGGAGGAACGAGCAGTACTTC. The encoded protein is CASSLFSGTGRNEQYF.

V usage is TRBV19 and J usage is TRBJ2-2; 8 bases match TRBD2. The length of the CDR3 is 14 residues. V was clipped by 6 bases and J by 4 bases; unmatched bases: 4. Per the germline V gene, CDR1 is LNHDA and CDR2 is SQIVND (reference sequence). CDR3 coding DNA: TGTGCCAGTAGCGGGAGGGCCATCACCGGGGAGCTGTTTTTT. This codes for CASSGRAITGELFF.

The chain couples TRBV18 to TRBJ1-1; tentative D call: TRBD1 (6 bases). This CDR3 has 15 residues. The V end was cut by 1 base, the J end by 1 base, with 10 bases between. CDR1 and CDR2 from the germline V gene are KGHSH and LQKENI. The CDR3 spells CASSPQRGQNTEAFF. The CDR3 DNA sequence: TGTGCCAGCTCACCACAGAGGGGACAGAACACTGAAGCTTTCTTT.